This T cell receptor (beta chain) appears in the sequencing data of a study of blood T cells in healthy people across ages. Primed by a sample-barcoded 5' primer and a J-beta primer mix, a second PCR proceeded for 7 to 11 cycles. Each cDNA was tagged by a template-switch adaptor containing 12 random nucleotides. TCRdb recomputed calls from the 5' RACE reads with MiXCR, one row per CDR3 protein. The data contain around 1.5 million distinct CDR3 sequences, 45% to 70% of them singletons. Each sample had at least 6 million PBMCs isolated. V lost 0 bases, J lost 2 bases, and 9 bases stayed unmatched. The CDR3 runs to 19 residues. The germline CDR1 and CDR2 sequences are MNHEY and SVGAGI.

The J gene is TRBJ2-3, the V gene TRBV6-5; 12 nucleotides align to TRBD2. The sample was blood. The receptor's source is a man younger than 35 in good health. CDR3 DNA: TGTGCCAGCAGTTACTCGATAATGCTAGCGGGGGGGAACACAGATACGCAGTATTTT. It is translated as CASSYSIMLAGGNTDTQYF.